The sequence of this TCR beta chain was determined in a study of blood T cell repertoires in COVID-19. Looking at the study overall: From T cells, B-cell-depleted T cells, or PBMCs came the material, which was cDNA or gDNA.

Authors' analysis steps: Reference gene primer amplification gave nucleated cell count estimates. Profiling relied on immunoSEQ multiplex PCR, and the TCRdb table lists in-frame clones only, not all of them. The DNA was the basis for D and trimming; V, J and clone size are from that table. In the table there are roughly 50,000 clones, roughly 87% of which are singletons. The germline gives CDR1 LGHDT, CDR2 YNNKEL (reference sequence). The CDR3 has 15 amino acids. Trimming cost V 1 base and J 3 bases, with 9 bases left between them. The sequenced sample was peripheral blood. This sequence joins TRBV3-1 (or the pseudogene TRBV3-2) and TRBJ1-4; possible D gene TRBD1, 6 bases. The TCR originated in a human donor with active COVID-19. The donor label of this sample is uncertain. The CDR3 is CASSQVDRANEKLFF. CDR3 coding DNA: TGTGCCAGCAGCCAAGTGGACAGAGCTAATGAAAAACTGTTTTTT.